This T cell receptor beta chain comes out of a study of blood T cell repertoires in COVID-19. Turning to the study itself: T cells, B-cell-depleted T cells, or PBMCs provided the cDNA or gDNA that served as material.

The CDR3 consists of 16 residues. CDR1 is GTSNPN and CDR2 is SVGIG in the germline V gene (reference sequence). J gave up 5 bases and V 3 bases, and 11 bases lay outside the gene matches. TCRdb's copy holds only in-frame clones and misses some; the assay was immunoSEQ multiplex PCR. This sample has roughly 300,000 clones, with around 87% found just once. The sequence was obtained from a woman aged 50 to 60 who had recovered from COVID-19. Sequenced material: peripheral blood. The chain has TRBV30 and TRBJ2-5; 11 nucleotides line up with TRBD2. The CDR3 DNA reads as TGTGCCTGGAGCACAACTAGCGGGGGAGGTTGGGAGACCCAGTACTTC. It encodes CAWSTTSGGGWETQYF.